Presented here are 22 T cell receptor beta chains from one specimen sequenced in a study of T cell changes during pregnancy in multiple sclerosis. The method was immunoSEQ multiplex PCR; TCRdb's version includes in-frame clones alone and lacks a portion of them. This table holds 13,000 or so clones, approximately 95% found once. Source: peripheral blood, taken in the second trimester of pregnancy. Source of these receptors: a female donor in good health, enrolled as a control in a pregnancy study.

The CDR3 region has the DNA TGTGCCAGCAGCTTGGATGGGGGGGTTGGGGGAACCCAGTACTTC. It specifies CASSLDGGVGGTQYF. The J gene is TRBJ2-5, the V gene TRBV5-6; 7 bases map to TRBD2. The CDR3 has 15 residues. CDR1 is SGHDT, CDR2 YYEEEE, per germline. V trimming: 0 bases; J trimming: 8 bases; junction bases outside the gene matches: 10. The full variable domain, its missing parts supplied by reference TRBV5-6 and TRBJ2-5, is DAGVTQSPTHLIKTRGQQVTLRCSPKSGHDTVSWYQQALGQGPQFIFQYYEEEERQRGNFPDRFSGHQFPNYSSELNVNALLLGDSALYLCASSLDGGVGGTQYFGPGTRLLVL.

V gene TRBV6-5 combines with J gene TRBJ2-7; 9 bases fit TRBD1. J gave up 4 bases and V 5 bases, and 6 bases lay outside the gene matches. Germline CDR1 and CDR2: MNHEY and SVGAGI. This CDR3 is 14 amino acids long. CDR3 amino acids: CASSPDRGDYEQYF. CDR3 bases: TGTGCCAGCAGTCCCGACAGGGGGGATTACGAGCAGTACTTC.

As DNA, the CDR3 is TGTGCCAGCAGTTACATTCCAGGGAAAGCTTTCTTT. Its translation: CASSYIPGKAFF. V is TRBV6-5 and J is TRBJ1-1, with a weak D call TRBD1 (5 bases). The CDR3 is made up of 12 amino acids. V lost 2 bases, J lost 9 bases, and 10 bases lay in between. Germline CDR1 MNHEY, CDR2 SVGAGI.

This clone showed up just a few times. The V gene is TRBV4-3, the J gene TRBJ2-1, with TRBD2 matching over 12 bases. The CDR3 sequence is 15 residues long. Germline loops: CDR1 LGHNA, CDR2 YSLEER. The junction had 3 bases not matched to a gene; V was cut back by 4 bases and J by 5 bases. CDR3: CASSLTSGRHNEQFF. CDR3 DNA sequence: TGCGCCAGCAGCCTTACTAGCGGGAGGCACAATGAGCAGTTCTTC.

The CDR3: CASSPRREGTEAFF. The DNA for the CDR3 is TGTGCCAGCAGCCCAAGGAGGGAGGGCACTGAAGCTTTCTTT. The rearrangement links TRBV7-9 to TRBJ1-1; D is uncertain. V was cut by 5 bases and J by 4 bases, with 14 bases left in between. This CDR3 comprises 14 residues. The germline V gene has CDR1 SEHNR and CDR2 FQNEAQ (reference sequence).

The rearrangement joins TRBV11-2 to TRBJ2-7, with TRBD1 as a possible D gene (6 bases). V was trimmed by 5 bases and J by 1 base, leaving 15 bases between them. In germline, CDR1 is SGHAT, CDR2 FQNNGV. The CDR3 has 15 residues. Here the CDR3 reads CASSLTGPPSYEQYF. CDR3 nucleotides: TGTGCCAGCAGCCTAACAGGGCCCCCTTCCTACGAGCAGTACTTC.

The J gene is TRBJ2-7, the V gene TRBV7-6, with 10 bases matching TRBD2. J lost 5 bases, V lost 0 bases, and 7 bases had no gene match. Germline V lookup: CDR1 SGHVS, CDR2 FNYEAQ. The CDR3 has 16 residues. The CDR3 region is CASSLASSGRSHEQYF. The CDR3 DNA reads TGTGCCAGCAGCTTAGCGTCTAGCGGGAGATCCCACGAGCAGTACTTC.

The V call is TRBV29-1, the J call TRBJ2-1; D is perhaps TRBD2 (6 bases). Between the trimmed V and J ends, which lost 4 bases and 3 bases, there was a span of 13 bases. CDR1 is SQVTM and CDR2 is ANQGSEA in the germline V gene. The CDR3 extends over 14 amino acids. CDR3 coding DNA: TGCAGCGTTGCGGAGGGGACGGTCTACAATGAGCAGTTCTTC. Its protein product is CSVAEGTVYNEQFF.

The chain combines TRBV19 with TRBJ2-7; D remains ambiguous. In germline, CDR1 is LNHDA, CDR2 SQIVND (reference sequence). This CDR3 has 13 residues. V lost 5 bases and J lost 1, with 9 bases in between. The DNA of the CDR3 is TGTGCCAGTAGTCCCCGCCTATCCTACGAGCAGTACTTC. Amino acid sequence: CASSPRLSYEQYF.

The V call is TRBV5-4, the J call TRBJ1-2; TRBD1 matches at 7 bases. The CDR3 length is 15 residues. Germline V gene data show CDR1 as SGHNT and CDR2 as YYREEE (reference sequence). Trimming took 0 bases from V and 4 from J; bases not matched to a gene: 6. DNA for the CDR3: TGTGCCAGCAGCTTGGAAGGGGGCCGGGTCTATGGCTACACCTTC. Translating it yields CASSLEGGRVYGYTF.

The CDR3 region has the DNA TGTGCCAGCAGACCCCGACAGGGTCCCTACGAGCAGTACTTC. Its translation is CASRPRQGPYEQYF. This chain uses TRBV6-1 with TRBJ2-7; 7 bases fit TRBD1. The CDR3 covers 14 residues. Germline CDR1 is MNHNS and CDR2 is SASEGT. After removal of 6 bases from V and 2 bases from J, the junction contained 7 bases not matched to a gene.

The chain joins TRBV6-1 to TRBJ1-1; 7 nucleotides line up with TRBD1. Germline V gene lookup returns CDR1 MNHNS and CDR2 SASEGT. V lost 0 bases, J lost 0 bases, and 4 bases stayed unmatched. The CDR3 loop spans 16 amino acids. CDR3 protein: CASSEAAGGLNTEAFF. The CDR3 nucleotides read TGTGCCAGCAGTGAAGCGGCAGGGGGACTGAACACTGAAGCTTTCTTT.

This clone was seen only once. The V call is TRBV7-8, the J call TRBJ1-5; TRBD1 aligns across 7 bases. This CDR3 contains 15 residues. The junction had 10 bases not matched to a gene; V was cut back by 5 bases and J by 6 bases. The V gene's germline CDR1 is SGHVS and CDR2 FQNEAQ. The CDR3 loop is CASSKEQGEAQPQHF. Here the CDR3 DNA reads TGTGCCAGCAGCAAAGAGCAGGGGGAAGCTCAGCCCCAGCATTTT.

The chain has TRBV4-1 and TRBJ2-3, with D possibly matching TRBD1 (6 bases). Germline CDR1 MGHRA, CDR2 YSYEKL. V lost 2 bases, J lost 6 bases, and 12 bases lay in between. CDR3 size: 14 residues. The CDR3 reads CASSQRQVTDTQYF. CDR3 nucleotides: TGCGCCAGCAGCCAACGACAGGTGACTGATACGCAGTATTTT.

This sequence joins TRBV7-8 and TRBJ2-7; D remains ambiguous. Germline V gene lookup returns CDR1 SGHVS and CDR2 FQNEAQ. V lost 1 base, J lost 2 bases, and 9 bases lay in between. The CDR3 is made up of 14 amino acids. The CDR3 spells CASSLVRQTYEQYF. CDR3 DNA sequence: TGTGCCAGCAGCTTAGTCAGGCAAACCTACGAGCAGTACTTC.

The chain links TRBV28 to TRBJ1-3; 12 bases agree with TRBD1. This CDR3 comprises 15 residues. Germline CDR1 MDHEN, CDR2 SYDVKM. V shed 5 bases, J shed 2 bases, and the junction held 1 base outside the gene matches. The chain's CDR3 is CASSRDRGPGNTIYF. CDR3 in DNA: TGTGCCAGCAGTCGGGACAGGGGGCCTGGAAACACCATATATTTT. The full variable domain, in which reference TRBV28 and TRBJ1-3 provide the parts outside the CDR3, is DVKVTQSSRYLVKRTGEKVFLECVQDMDHENMFWYRQDPGLGLRLIYFSYDVKMKEKGDIPEGYSVSREKKERFSLILESASTNQTSMYLCASSRDRGPGNTIYFGEGSWLTVV.

The chain recombines TRBV9 with TRBJ1-4; 9 nucleotides agree with TRBD1. The V gene end was trimmed by 7 bases and the J gene end by 6 bases; junction bases not matched to a gene: 7. The V gene's germline CDR1 is SGDLS and CDR2 YYNGEE. The CDR3 length is 14 residues. The DNA of the CDR3 is TGTGCCAGCGGGGGAGGACAGGGGTATGAAAAACTGTTTTTT. It translates to CASGGGQGYEKLFF.

The rearrangement uses TRBV7-2 and TRBJ1-1; tentative D call: TRBD1 (6 bases). Germline V gene lookup returns CDR1 SGHTA and CDR2 FQGNSA. This CDR3 comprises 14 residues. V lost 4 bases to trimming and J lost 6 bases, with 15 bases between them. CDR3 loop: CASSSTGPWSEAFF. The DNA of the CDR3 is TGTGCCAGCAGCTCAACAGGGCCGTGGTCTGAAGCTTTCTTT. Based on the CDR3 plus reference TRBV7-2 and TRBJ1-1, the full variable domain is GAGVSQSPSNKVTEKGKDVELRCDPISGHTALYWYRQSLGQGLEFLIYFQGNSAPDKSGLPSDRFSAERTGGSVSTLTIQRTQQEDSAVYLCASSSTGPWSEAFFGQGTRLTVV.

J is TRBJ2-2 and V is TRBV2; D is perhaps TRBD1 (6 bases). Germline V gives CDR1 SNHLY, CDR2 FYNNEI. Trimming removed 7 bases at V and 4 bases at J, with 13 bases between. The CDR3 covers 14 residues. The CDR3 DNA follows: TGTGCCAGCAACGCGCAGGGGCCCACCGGGGAGCTGTTTTTT. Its translation is CASNAQGPTGELFF.

The chain links TRBV27 to TRBJ2-1, with D perhaps matching TRBD1 (5 bases). The germline V and J ends were trimmed by 10 bases and 4 bases, with 17 bases remaining between them. The CDR3 loop spans 14 amino acids. CDR1 and CDR2 (germline): MNHEY, SMNVEV (reference sequence). Here the CDR3 reads CATHEDTLYNEQFF. CDR3 in DNA: TGTGCCACCCACGAGGACACCTTATACAATGAGCAGTTCTTC.

V is TRBV28 and J is TRBJ2-7; D is possibly TRBD2 (5 bases). The CDR3 length is 14 residues. V lost 4 bases and J lost 0, with 10 bases in between. The V gene's germline CDR1 is MDHEN and CDR2 SYDVKM. The DNA of the CDR3 is TGTGCCAGCAGTTCAGGTGGGAGCTCCTACGAGCAGTACTTC. Translating it yields CASSSGGSSYEQYF.

The chain has TRBV5-1 and TRBJ2-1; TRBD2 aligns across 12 bases. The germline V gene has CDR1 SGHRS and CDR2 YFSETQ. The CDR3 sequence is 15 residues long. Unmatched junction bases numbered 3, after V lost 4 bases and J lost 4 bases. The CDR3 reads CASSLGLAGYNEQFF. As DNA, the CDR3 is TGCGCCAGCAGCCTCGGACTAGCGGGGTACAATGAGCAGTTCTTC.